A selection of T cell receptor beta chains follows, all from one sample in a study of T cell responses to AZD1222 COVID-19 vaccine. Repertoires were generated with immunoSEQ multiplex PCR, while TCRdb's copy carries only in-frame clones and drops some. The sample consists of just over 150,000 clones, less than 90% of them appearing once. This material consisted of peripheral blood, taken after recovery from COVID-19. The receptors stem from an adult who had recovered from COVID-19. Each CDR3 is given with its conserved first and last residue. The D gene is left open where the match is weak. Clone size is shown for a subset of rows, as once, few, many or a class of expanded clone.

TRBV5-8	15	NA	TRBJ1-4	NA	CASSSGLATNEKLFF	TGTGCCAGCAGCTCGGGTCTTGCAACTAATGAAAAACTGTTTTTT
TRBV7-9	14	TRBD2	TRBJ2-5	once	CASSLLAGRTTQYF	TGTGCCAGCAGCTTACTAGCGGGAAGGACGACCCAGTACTTC
TRBV5-1	13	NA	TRBJ1-1	NA	CASSSGSNTEAFF	TGCGCCAGCAGCTCTGGATCGAACACTGAAGCTTTCTTT
TRBV5-1	15	NA	TRBJ2-3	NA	CASSLDAASTDTQYF	TGCGCCAGCAGCTTGGATGCGGCTAGCACAGATACGCAGTATTTT
TRBV19	11	NA	TRBJ2-7	NA	CATQRSYEQYF	TGTGCCACCCAAAGAAGCTACGAGCAGTACTTC
TRBV5-1	15	NA	TRBJ1-2	NA	CASSLDRATYYGYTF	TGCGCCAGCAGCTTGGACAGGGCCACTTACTATGGCTACACCTTC
TRBV6-5	15	TRBD1	TRBJ1-6	NA	CASSFGQGRHSPLHF	TGTGCCAGCAGTTTCGGACAGGGGCGTCATTCACCCCTCCACTTT
TRBV7-9	16	TRBD2	TRBJ2-1	NA	CASSLFLAGSYNEQFF	TGTGCCAGCAGCTTATTTCTAGCGGGCTCCTACAATGAGCAGTTCTTC
TRBV5-1	15	NA	TRBJ2-6	NA	CASSLADGGANVLTF	TGCGCCAGCAGCTTGGCCGACGGTGGGGCCAACGTCCTGACTTTC
TRBV6-2/TRBV6-3	12	NA	TRBJ2-1	NA	CASSSDLGEQFF	TGTGCCAGCAGTTCCGACCTAGGCGAGCAGTTCTTC
TRBV20-1	10	NA	TRBJ1-2	NA	CSNRVGGYTF	TGCAGCAACAGGGTTGGCGGCTACACCTTC
TRBV5-5	16	NA	TRBJ1-3	NA	CASSIGASASGNTIYF	TGTGCCAGCAGCATCGGAGCCTCGGCTTCTGGAAACACCATATATTTT
TRBV24-1	17	TRBD1	TRBJ2-2	NA	CATSDSALTGATGELFF	TGTGCCACCAGTGATTCGGCCCTGACAGGGGCCACCGGGGAGCTGTTTTTT
TRBV5-1	13	TRBD1	TRBJ2-2	NA	CASQDRGPGELFF	TGCGCCAGCCAGGACAGGGGACCCGGGGAGCTGTTTTTT
TRBV3-1/TRBV3-2	14	NA	TRBJ1-1	NA	CASSPFTWNTEAFF	TGTGCCAGCAGCCCCTTTACATGGAACACTGAAGCTTTCTTT
TRBV20-1	11	NA	TRBJ2-7	NA	CSAPRGYEQYF	TGCAGTGCCCCCCGGGGTTACGAGCAGTACTTC
TRBV19	16	TRBD2	TRBJ2-1	NA	CASMERGGRSYNEQFF	TGTGCCAGTATGGAGCGGGGGGGCCGGTCCTACAATGAGCAGTTCTTC
TRBV2	13	NA	TRBJ2-2	NA	CASSQENTGELFF	TGTGCCAGCAGCCAAGAGAACACCGGGGAGCTGTTTTTT
TRBV7-3	16	TRBD1	TRBJ2-5	NA	CASSLNPPDREETQYF	TGTGCCAGCAGCTTAAATCCGCCAGACAGGGAAGAGACCCAGTACTTC
TRBV28	13	NA	TRBJ2-5	NA	CASIKIVGETQYF	TGTGCCAGCATCAAGATAGTAGGTGAGACCCAGTACTTC
TRBV24-1	11	NA	TRBJ1-2	once	CATSDSYGYTF	TGTGCCACCAGTGATTCCTATGGCTACACCTTC
TRBV7-8	15	TRBD1	TRBJ1-6	NA	CASSLAGGRNSPLHF	TGTGCCAGCAGCTTAGCAGGGGGCAGGAATTCACCCCTCCACTTT
TRBV5-6	16	TRBD2	TRBJ2-1	NA	CASSPGTSGIYNEQFF	TGTGCCAGCAGCCCGGGAACTAGCGGGATTTACAATGAGCAGTTCTTC
TRBV19	14	TRBD1	TRBJ1-2	NA	CASSIDRVNYGYTF	TGTGCCAGTAGTATCGACAGGGTTAACTATGGCTACACCTTC
TRBV7-2	15	TRBD1	TRBJ1-5	NA	CASSPPGGPNQPQHF	TGTGCCAGCAGCCCACCAGGGGGCCCCAATCAGCCCCAGCATTTT
TRBV9	13	NA	TRBJ1-1	once	CASSVAVETEAFF	TGTGCCAGCAGCGTAGCTGTGGAAACTGAAGCTTTCTTT
TRBV7-2	15	TRBD1	TRBJ1-3	NA	CASSFRQGAGNTIYF	TGTGCCAGCAGCTTTAGACAGGGCGCAGGAAACACCATATATTTT
TRBV7-2	15	NA	TRBJ2-7	NA	CASSLAPGRRLEQYF	TGTGCCAGCAGCTTAGCCCCGGGACGGCGGTTGGAGCAGTACTTC
TRBV7-8	17	TRBD2	TRBJ2-3	NA	CASSLAVGGTSTDTQYF	TGTGCCAGCAGCTTAGCGGTCGGGGGGACGAGCACAGATACGCAGTATTTT
TRBV20-1	19	TRBD2	TRBJ2-1	NA	CSASPSGLDAVSSYNEQFF	TGCAGTGCTAGTCCCTCCGGACTAGATGCGGTCAGCTCCTACAATGAGCAGTTCTTC
TRBV27	15	TRBD2	TRBJ2-3	NA	CASSETSGGHDTQYF	TGTGCCAGCAGTGAGACTAGCGGGGGTCATGATACGCAGTATTTT
TRBV29-1	12	NA	TRBJ1-4	NA	CSVKQGLEKLFF	TGCAGCGTTAAACAGGGTTTAGAAAAACTGTTTTTT
TRBV4-2	15	NA	TRBJ1-1	NA	CASSQEGPGGTEAFF	TGTGCCAGCAGCCAAGAGGGTCCCGGAGGGACTGAAGCTTTCTTT
TRBV3-1/TRBV3-2	13	NA	TRBJ2-7	NA	CASSQSGYYEQYF	TGTGCCAGCAGCCAATCAGGGTACTACGAGCAGTACTTC
TRBV4-2	14	TRBD2	TRBJ2-7	NA	CASSFRTSGDVLYF	TGTGCCAGCAGCTTCAGGACTAGCGGGGACGTGCTCTACTTC
TRBV2	13	NA	TRBJ2-7	once	CASSEALAREQYF	TGTGCCAGCAGTGAAGCCCTAGCCCGGGAGCAGTACTTC
TRBV5-1	14	NA	TRBJ1-1	NA	CASSLVNTNTEAFF	TGCGCCAGCAGCTTGGTCAACACGAACACTGAAGCTTTCTTT
TRBV6-6	11	NA	TRBJ2-1	NA	CASSYHNEQFF	TGTGCCAGCAGTTACCACAATGAGCAGTTCTTC
TRBV21-1	19	NA	TRBJ1-2	NA	CASSKGAWTPKKINYGYTF	TGTGCCAGCAGCAAAGGTGCGTGGACACCAAAAAAGATAAACTATGGCTACACCTTC
TRBV5-1	16	TRBD2	TRBJ2-5	NA	CASSLELAGAWETQYF	TGCGCCAGCAGCTTGGAACTAGCGGGAGCGTGGGAGACCCAGTACTTC